Shown below are 28 T cell receptor beta chains from a single sample sequenced in a study of T cells in Graves' hyperthyroidism and ophthalmopathy. From RNA transcripts, TCR beta CDR3 regions were amplified. In the first-round RT-PCR of the TCR CDR3, the HTBI primer set was used. A single record per CDR3 protein comes from TCRdb applying MiXCR to the multiplex PCR reads. The sample shows roughly 380,000 distinct CDR3 sequences, roughly 14% of them seen only once. Source material: blood. These receptors all stem from a young man with Graves' hyperthyroidism that later progressed to Graves' ophthalmopathy.

In this sample, this clonotype turned up a few times. The genes are TRBV9 and TRBJ1-1, with no clear D. Germline lookup yields CDR1 SGDLS and CDR2 YYNGEE. Between the trimmed V and J ends, which lost 3 bases and 0 bases, there was a span of 6 bases. This CDR3 region has 13 residues. The CDR3 sequence is CASSGYVNTEAFF. The CDR3 DNA reads TGTGCCAGCAGCGGGTACGTGAACACTGAAGCTTTCTTT.

The chain carries TRBV9 and TRBJ1-4; D might be TRBD1 (5 bases). The CDR3 runs 14 residues. V was pared by 4 bases and J by 8 bases, with 15 bases between. From germline, CDR1 is SGDLS and CDR2 YYNGEE. CDR3 protein: CASSFRAAGEKLFF. DNA for the CDR3: TGTGCCAGCAGCTTCAGGGCCGCGGGGGAAAAACTGTTTTTT. The full variable domain, its missing parts supplied by reference TRBV9 and TRBJ1-4, is DSGVTQTPKHLITATGQRVTLRCSPRSGDLSVYWYQQSLDQGLQFLIQYYNGEERAKGNILERFSAQQFPDLHSELNLSSLELGDSALYFCASSFRAAGEKLFFGSGTQLSVL.

The chain recombines TRBV25-1 with TRBJ2-5; TRBD1 or TRBD2 may be the D gene (5 bases each). V was cut by 3 bases and J by 5 bases, with 10 bases left in between. The CDR3 runs to 13 residues. CDR1 is MGHDK and CDR2 is SYGVNS in the germline V gene. As DNA, the CDR3 is TGTGCCAGCAGTGACCCGGGACGGGAGACCCAGTACTTC. Amino acid sequence: CASSDPGRETQYF.

As to this clonotype: This sequence may be a read error, since a much larger clone differs from it by one base. No conserved phenylalanine or tryptophan ends this CDR3, so it is likely a read error. The genes are TRBV7-9 and TRBJ1-1; 7 bases are a match to TRBD1. The CDR3 consists of 16 residues. V lost 2 bases to trimming and J lost 1 base; unmatched junction nucleotides: 7. The germline V gene encodes CDR1 SEHNR and CDR2 FQNEAQ (reference sequence). CDR3 amino acids: CASSLYRGEGNTEAFL. DNA of the CDR3: TGTGCCAGCAGCTTATACAGGGGAGAGGGGAACACTGAAGCTTTCTTG.

The CDR3 is CASSLDRPTGNYNSPLHF. The CDR3 bases are TGCGCCAGCAGCTTGGATCGCCCCACAGGGAACTATAATTCACCCCTCCACTTT. This chain uses TRBV5-1 with TRBJ1-6; tentatively, D is TRBD1 (6 bases). The germline V gene has CDR1 SGHRS and CDR2 YFSETQ. This CDR3 contains 18 residues. V shed 0 bases and J shed 3 bases, with 16 bases lying between them.

The V gene is TRBV9, the J gene TRBJ2-7; D gene ambiguous. The germline V gene encodes CDR1 SGDLS and CDR2 YYNGEE. CDR3 length equals 13 residues. Trimming stripped 3 bases from V and 3 bases from J, with 10 bases between. The CDR3: CASSESPSYEQYF. Written as DNA, the CDR3 is TGTGCCAGCAGCGAGAGTCCTAGCTACGAGCAGTACTTC.

This chain links TRBV20-1 with TRBJ1-4; D might be TRBD1 (5 bases). CDR1 is DFQATT, CDR2 SNEGSKA, per germline (reference sequence). The CDR3 extends over 15 amino acids. The V end was cut by 6 bases, the J end by 3 bases, with 17 bases between. For the CDR3, the DNA is TGCAGTGCCACTTCCCAGGGTGGGGCTAATGAAAAACTGTTTTTT. Encoded protein: CSATSQGGANEKLFF.

This clonotype was counted between two and nine times. The V and J genes are TRBV7-9 and TRBJ2-1, with D possibly TRBD1 on 6 matching bases. Germline CDR1 and CDR2: SEHNR and FQNEAQ (reference sequence). The CDR3 is 17 amino acids. With 5 bases removed from V and 4 bases from J, the gap between germline ends came to 21 bases. The CDR3 DNA sequence: TGTGCCAGCAGCACCCGCGCCAGGACAGAAGTATACAATGAGCAGTTCTTC. It specifies CASSTRARTEVYNEQFF.

The V gene is TRBV10-3, the J gene TRBJ2-5, with 8 bases lining up with TRBD1. The germline V gene encodes CDR1 ENHRY and CDR2 SYGVKD. Trimming removed 4 bases from V and 3 bases from J; junction bases left unmatched: 4. The CDR3 spans 14 residues. CDR3 sequence (DNA): TGTGCCATCAGTGTGTTACAGGGGGAAGAGACCCAGTACTTC. Residues: CAISVLQGEETQYF.

The chain has TRBV6-1 and TRBJ1-6; tentative D call: TRBD1 (6 bases). V lost 6 bases and J lost 8, with 14 bases in between. Per germline, CDR1 MNHNS and CDR2 SASEGT. The CDR3 is 14 amino acids. The CDR3: CASSRLGGDSPLHF. DNA of the CDR3: TGTGCCAGCAGCCGGCTGGGGGGCGATTCACCCCTCCACTTT.

This clonotype came up many times. The chain has TRBV15 and TRBJ1-1; 7 positions match TRBD1. Germline V gene data show CDR1 as LNHNV and CDR2 as YYDKDF (reference sequence). The J segment lost 1 base and the V segment lost 8 bases, leaving 7 bases of the junction unmatched. The CDR3 runs 14 residues. The CDR3 DNA sequence: TGTGCCACCTTACCGGACAGGCGGAACACTGAAGCTTTCTTT. Residues: CATLPDRRNTEAFF.

The chain couples TRBV20-1 to TRBJ1-2; D gene uncertain. Germline CDR1 is DFQATT and CDR2 is SNEGSKA (reference sequence). The CDR3 consists of 12 residues. Trimming stripped 2 bases from V and 6 bases from J, with 10 bases between. This chain's CDR3 is CSARFGLNGYTF. The CDR3 DNA is TGCAGTGCTAGATTCGGGTTGAATGGCTACACCTTC.

The genes are TRBV2 and TRBJ1-4; D unclear. Germline values: CDR1 SNHLY, CDR2 FYNNEI. CDR3 length equals 13 residues. Trimming shortened V by 6 bases and J by 8 bases, and 13 bases separated the two germline ends. The CDR3 is CASRTSEGEKLFF. The CDR3 coding sequence is TGTGCCAGCAGGACCTCGGAAGGCGAAAAACTGTTTTTT. Variable domain in full (rest from reference TRBV2 and TRBJ1-4): EPEVTQTPSHQVTQMGQEVILRCVPISNHLYFYWYRQILGQKVEFLVSFYNNEISEKSEIFDDQFSVERPDGSNFTLKIRSTKLEDSAMYFCASRTSEGEKLFFGSGTQLSVL.

The chain couples TRBV2 to TRBJ1-5; perhaps TRBD1 as D (6 bases). The germline CDR1 and CDR2 sequences are SNHLY and FYNNEI. The ends were cut back, 4 bases at V and 4 bases at J, with 20 bases in the middle. CDR3 size: 17 residues. The CDR3 DNA reads as TGTGCCAGCAGTGTTTTGGGGGCCCGCGTGAAGAATCAGCCCCAGCATTTT. Encoded protein: CASSVLGARVKNQPQHF.

This clonotype has at least ten counts. The V and J genes are TRBV7-2 and TRBJ2-5; no firm D call. Per the germline V gene, CDR1 is SGHTA and CDR2 is FQGNSA. This CDR3 is 15 amino acids long. V was pared by 0 bases and J by 4 bases, with 12 bases between. The CDR3 coding sequence is TGTGCCAGCAGCTTAGCGAATGGGGTGGGAGAGACCCAGTACTTC. Protein sequence: CASSLANGVGETQYF.

This clonotype was observed at least ten times. One end of the junction fails to match germline, which may point to a read error. This rearrangement joins TRBV7-9 to TRBJ2-7; 9 positions match TRBD1. The CDR3 is made up of 15 amino acids. Germline V gene data show CDR1 as SEHNR and CDR2 as FQNEAQ (reference sequence). The CDR3 protein is CASSSDRGLTYKQYF. CDR3 DNA: TGTGCCAGCAGCTCGGACAGGGGCCTTACCTACAAGCAGTACTTC.

This clonotype was counted many times. The genes are TRBV29-1 and TRBJ2-3; D possibly matches TRBD1 or TRBD2 (6 bases each). The V gene's germline CDR1 is SQVTM and CDR2 ANQGSEA. There are 15 residues in the CDR3. Trimming left V 2 bases short and J 3 bases short, with 15 bases between. CDR3 sequence (DNA): TGCAGCGTTGAATTGCGTCAGGGGAGGACAGATACGCAGTATTTT. It codes for CSVELRQGRTDTQYF.

The chain recombines TRBV13 with TRBJ2-7, with 10 bases that match TRBD2. This CDR3 is 15 amino acids long. CDR1 and CDR2 from the germline V gene are PRHDT and FYEKMQ (reference sequence). J gave up 2 bases and V 4 bases, and 5 bases lay outside the gene matches. The CDR3, as DNA: TGTGCCAGCAGCTACCCTAGCGGGGGAGCCTACGAGCAGTACTTC. Its translation: CASSYPSGGAYEQYF. The variable domain in full, with the rest retrieved from reference TRBV13 and TRBJ2-7, is AAGVIQSPRHLIKEKRETATLKCYPIPRHDTVYWYQQGPGQDPQFLISFYEKMQSDKGSIPDRFSAQQFSDYHSELNMSSLELGDSALYFCASSYPSGGAYEQYFGPGTRLTVT.

In this sample, this clonotype turned up a few times. This sequence joins TRBV6-1 and TRBJ2-1; D perhaps matches TRBD1 (5 bases). V lost 3 bases, J lost 4 bases, and 16 bases lay in between. The CDR3 is 16 residues long. Germline-derived CDR1 and CDR2 are MNHNS and SASEGT. The DNA for the CDR3 is TGTGCCAGCAGTGATGAGGTAGGGCAGGGATACAATGAGCAGTTCTTC. This sequence encodes CASSDEVGQGYNEQFF.

The chain employs TRBV11-2 and TRBJ1-2; no definite D call. Trimming shortened V by 8 bases and J by 2 bases, and 18 bases separated the two germline ends. Germline-derived CDR1 and CDR2 are SGHAT and FQNNGV. This CDR3 has 15 residues. The DNA of the CDR3 is TGTGCCAGCCGCGGGGAAGGGAGTGTAAACTATGGCTACACCTTC. Encoded protein: CASRGEGSVNYGYTF.

As to this clonotype: Being one base from a much bigger clone, this may be a read error. V is TRBV20-1 and J is TRBJ2-7; D perhaps matches TRBD1 (6 bases). CDR1 and CDR2 from the germline V gene are DFQATT and SNEGSKA (reference sequence). CDR3 length: 13 residues. The CDR3 region has the DNA TGCAGTGCTAGAGAAACAGGGAACTACGAGCGGTACTTC. It specifies CSARETGNYERYF.

This clonotype was counted ten times or more. The chain employs TRBV7-9 and TRBJ2-5; D gene uncertain. From germline, CDR1 is SEHNR and CDR2 FQNEAQ (reference sequence). The CDR3 is 15 amino acids. V dropped 5 bases and J dropped 1 base, with 14 bases sitting between them. The CDR3 DNA sequence: TGTGCCAGCAGCCCCAGAGACACTATCCAAGAGACCCAGTACTTC. Translated, it gives CASSPRDTIQETQYF.

This clonotype appeared a few times. This may come from a read error, since a much larger clone is one base off. This chain uses TRBV12-3 or TRBV12-4 with TRBJ1-1, with D unclear. Trimming took off 6 bases at V and 5 bases at J, with 13 bases between the two ends. The CDR3 is made up of 13 amino acids. The CDR3 DNA is TGTGCCAGCAGCCGCCATAGGCCTACTGAAGCTTTCTTT. Its translation: CASSRHRPTEAFF.

The chain combines TRBV2 with TRBJ1-3; TRBD1 matches 8 bases. V gave up 10 bases and J gave up 4 bases; unmatched junction bases: 12. From germline, CDR1 is SNHLY and CDR2 FYNNEI. The length of the CDR3 is 15 residues. The CDR3 sequence: CATQQQGGSGNTIYF. CDR3 sequence (DNA): TGTGCCACCCAACAACAGGGGGGCTCAGGAAACACCATATATTTT.

This clonotype was observed many times. V usage is TRBV3-1 and J usage is TRBJ1-2; possibly TRBD1 for D (5 bases). CDR1 LGHDT and CDR2 YNNKEL come from the germline V gene (reference sequence). The CDR3 has 12 residues. Trimming cost V 4 bases and J 8 bases, with 11 bases left between them. The CDR3 bases are TGTGCCAGCAGCCCCCAGGGTTGGGGCTACACCTTC. Its protein product is CASSPQGWGYTF.

This clonotype was picked up many times. The chain links TRBV15 to TRBJ2-2; D possibly corresponds to TRBD1 (5 bases). V was shortened by 5 bases and J by 3 bases, with 10 bases between the two germline ends. The CDR3 runs 14 residues. Germline CDR1 reads LNHNV; CDR2 reads YYDKDF (reference sequence). CDR3 DNA sequence: TGTGCCACCAGCGCATTCAGGGACACCGGGGAGCTGTTTTTT. This translates into CATSAFRDTGELFF.

This clonotype was detected only once. This may arise from a read error, as a much more abundant clone is one base away. The V call is TRBV24-1, the J call TRBJ2-7; D might be TRBD1 (6 bases). The germline gives CDR1 KGHDR, CDR2 SFDVKD. The CDR3 contains 16 residues. CDR3 region: CATSDRDQARQDEPYF. The CDR3 DNA reads TGTGCCACCAGTGATCGAGACCAAGCCCGACAGGACGAGCCGTACTTC.

This clonotype was seen only a few times. The J gene is TRBJ2-3, the V gene TRBV30, with 10 bases that match TRBD2. CDR1 and CDR2 (germline): GTSNPN, SVGIG (reference sequence). CDR3 length equals 16 residues. V gave up 0 bases and J gave up 6 bases; unmatched junction bases: 9. The CDR3 nucleotides read TGTGCCTGGAGTGTAGGAAATAGCGGGGGGCGGGATACGCAGTATTTT. Translating it yields CAWSVGNSGGRDTQYF.